The clone carrying this T cell receptor (beta chain) is medium-sized by share. Its antigen remains unidentified. The sample originates from a study of vaccination and CD4 T cells after COVID-19. On the study more broadly: The stimulus for the cells was overlapping spike peptides derived from SARS-CoV-2, HCoV-NL63, HCoV-OC43 and HCoV-229E.

Cultured CD4+ T cell DNA underwent sequencing with the Oncomine TCR Beta short-read assay. One entry per CDR3 protein results from TCRdb running MiXCR on the PCR reads. Of roughly 10,000 distinct CDR3 sequences detected, 25% appear once; the ten largest clones hold approximately 24%. Germline loops: CDR1 MNHNS, CDR2 SASEGT. The CDR3 totals 13 residues. Trimming removed 3 bases at V and 3 bases at J, with 9 bases between. Treatment noted: roughly ten-day PBMC culture with coronavirus spike peptide pools or control peptides (ViraFEST assay). Some 2.2 million PBMCs were grown per well alongside 7.5 to 10 IU/ml IL-2 and 8 to 10 ug/ml peptide pools.

This TCR derives from a human donor who had recovered from COVID-19. This rearrangement joins TRBV6-1 to TRBJ2-7; a weak D match, TRBD2 (5 bases). The sample consisted of CD4+ T cells from blood, cultured in vitro, taken after SARS-CoV-2 vaccination. CDR3: CASSETTGYEQYF. The CDR3 DNA is TGTGCCAGCAGTGAGACTACTGGCTACGAGCAGTACTTC.